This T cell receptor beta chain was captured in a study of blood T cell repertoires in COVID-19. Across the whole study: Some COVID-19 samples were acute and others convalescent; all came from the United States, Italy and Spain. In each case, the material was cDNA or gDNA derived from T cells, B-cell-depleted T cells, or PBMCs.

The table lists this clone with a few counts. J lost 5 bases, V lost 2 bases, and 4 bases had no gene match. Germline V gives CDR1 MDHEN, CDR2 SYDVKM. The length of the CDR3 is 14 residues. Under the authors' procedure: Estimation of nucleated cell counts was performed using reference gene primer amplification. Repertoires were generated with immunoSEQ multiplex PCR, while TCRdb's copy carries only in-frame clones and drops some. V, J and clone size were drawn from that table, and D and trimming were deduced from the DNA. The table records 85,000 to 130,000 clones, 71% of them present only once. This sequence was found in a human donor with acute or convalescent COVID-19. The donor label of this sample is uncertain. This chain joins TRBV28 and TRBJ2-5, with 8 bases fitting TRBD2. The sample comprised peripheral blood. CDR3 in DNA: TGTGCCAGCAGTTTAATTAGCGGGGCGGAGACCCAGTACTTC. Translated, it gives CASSLISGAETQYF.